This section outlines one T cell receptor (beta chain) sequence together with its context. What it binds is unknown. This sample was included in a study of cytomegalovirus exposure and HLA in healthy donors. General study findings and limits: With later analysis, a missense DCLRE1C variant became linked to TCR beta V- and J-gene trimming.

V was pared by 6 bases and J by 4 bases, with 15 bases between. Germline assignment: CDR1 MNHEY and CDR2 SVGAGI. This CDR3 spans 14 amino acids. PCR amplification relied on 60 Vbeta primers (plus 13 Jbeta primers). Profiled with immunoSEQ multiplex PCR; TCRdb holds only in-frame clones, not every one. The table has about 150,000 clones, over 65% seen once; the top ten hold about 13%. The origin of this receptor is a middle-aged man in good health and CMV-seropositive. Sequenced material: PBMCs. The V gene is TRBV6-5, the J gene TRBJ2-5, with D tentatively TRBD2 (6 bases). CDR3 in DNA: TGTGCCAGCAGCCCATGGGGGGTACGAGAGACCCAGTACTTC. Encoded protein: CASSPWGVRETQYF.